These 4 T cell receptor beta chains share one sample of origin, sequenced in a study of spatial heterogeneity in lung cancer. The sample's time point: blood at routine non-recurrence follow-up after resection. The authors sequenced whole RNA from tumor, nontumor lung or frozen PBMC without sorting. TCRdb reprocessed the 5' RACE reads with MiXCR, giving one entry per CDR3 protein. Of 45,000 to 65,000 distinct CDR3 sequences listed, roughly 8.1% are singletons. The sample here was PBMCs, taken at follow-up. These receptors were collected from a female donor with early-stage non-small cell lung cancer.

The genes are TRBV6-2 or TRBV6-3 and TRBJ2-2; 11 positions match TRBD2. With V trimmed by 6 bases and J by 0 bases, 3 bases remained unmatched. The V gene's germline CDR1 is MNHEY and CDR2 SVGEGT. The CDR3 has 16 amino acids. The CDR3 region has the DNA TGTGCCAGCAGACTAGCGGGGGCAGCGAACACCGGGGAGCTGTTTTTT. Its translation: CASRLAGAANTGELFF.

This clonotype has just a few counts. V is TRBV6-1 and J is TRBJ2-3; 11 positions match TRBD2. The trim removed 5 bases at V and 3 bases at J, leaving 7 bases unmatched. Per the germline V gene, CDR1 is MNHNS and CDR2 is SASEGT. The CDR3 contains 16 residues. CDR3 in amino acids: CASSKLSGGGTDTQYF. The CDR3 bases are TGTGCCAGCAGTAAGCTTAGCGGGGGGGGGACAGATACGCAGTATTTT.

The chain recombines TRBV15 with TRBJ2-7; perhaps TRBD2 as D (5 bases). The V end lost 1 base, the J end lost 0 bases, and 10 bases lay between the germline ends. Per the germline V gene, CDR1 is LNHNV and CDR2 is YYDKDF (reference sequence). CDR3 size: 15 residues. CDR3 sequence reads: CATSRGLQSSYEQYF. The CDR3, as DNA: TGTGCCACCAGCAGAGGACTACAGAGCTCCTACGAGCAGTACTTC.

This clonotype was counted between two and nine times. V gene TRBV7-8 combines with J gene TRBJ2-6; D is unresolved. The germline CDR1 and CDR2 sequences are SGHVS and FQNEAQ. There are 15 residues in the CDR3. Trimming cost V 5 bases and J 0 bases, with 8 bases left between them. This CDR3 reads CASSPLVSGANVLTF. CDR3 DNA sequence: TGTGCCAGCAGCCCCTTGGTCTCTGGGGCCAACGTCCTGACTTTC.